There are a few counts of the clone carrying this TCR beta chain. Its matching antigen is unknown. A read error may be the cause here, since a much bigger clone is one base away. The data are from a study of tumor and adjacent non-tumor tissue in lung cancer. Looking at the study overall: Stage I to III disease affected ten to eleven men and 5 women aged roughly 31 to 76. Each sample yielded around 4 million productive TCRbeta reads on average. Study-wide results and limits: Tumor tissue had significantly higher TCR diversity than normal lung.

This CDR3 contains 15 residues. Germline V gene data show CDR1 as MNHEY and CDR2 as SVGAGI. Three rounds of nested PCR, following a modified ARM-PCR protocol, produced the TCRbeta library. Each CDR3 protein gets one entry after TCRdb re-called the multiplex PCR reads with MiXCR. The sample contains under 250,000 distinct CDR3 sequences, approximately 74% of which appear only once. This sample's RNA came from whole unsorted tissue. This sequence was found in a man in his 60s with non-small cell lung cancer. Sequencing was done on a sample of lung tumor tissue. The gene calls are TRBV6-5 and TRBJ2-1; no definite D call. CDR3 loop: CASSYDRSSYNEQSF. The CDR3 DNA is TGTGCCAGCAGTTACGACCGGAGCTCCTACAATGAGCAGTCCTTC.